These 23 T cell receptor beta chains share one sample of origin, sequenced in a study of molecular identifiers for immune sequencing clone quantification. Using its own MiXCR run on the PCR reads, TCRdb lists one record per CDR3 protein. The table shows approximately 100,000 distinct CDR3 sequences, with over 30% occurring only once. Sequencing used naive CD8+ T cells from blood, with Jurkat cell RNA spiked in. The subset was: FACS-sorted CD8+CD4-CCR7+CD45RA+ naive T cells. These receptors originate from a human donor in good health. Some libraries in this study had Jurkat cell RNA spiked in.

The table lists this clonotype with many counts. The chain joins TRBV6-5 to TRBJ2-3, with TRBD1 as a possible D gene (5 bases). V lost 10 bases, J lost 13 bases, and 18 bases lay in between. CDR1 is MNHEY and CDR2 is SVGAGI in the germline V gene. The CDR3 spans 11 residues. This CDR3 is CATLSAKGKYF. DNA for the CDR3: TGTGCCACCTTGAGCGCGAAGGGGAAGTATTTT.

This clonotype was seen a few times. The chain links TRBV12-3 or TRBV12-4 to TRBJ2-1; D remains unclear. The CDR3 runs to 15 residues. Trimming stripped 3 bases from V and 0 bases from J, with 9 bases between. The CDR3 DNA reads as TGTGCCAGCAGTTTTCGCCAAAGCTCCTACAATGAGCAGTTCTTC. Translating it yields CASSFRQSSYNEQFF.

This clonotype came up a few times. Germline and junction disagree at one end, which may indicate a read error. The chain links TRBV7-9 to TRBJ2-2; no clear D. This CDR3 is built from 15 residues. The germline CDR1 and CDR2 sequences are SEHNR and FQNEAQ (reference sequence). Here the CDR3 DNA reads TGTGCCGGCAGCTTTCGGCCGGCGAACACCGGGGAGCTGTTTTTT. Translated: CAGSFRPANTGELFF.

Many counts were recorded for this clonotype. This rearrangement joins TRBV18 to TRBJ2-3; TRBD1 might be the D (5 bases). The length of the CDR3 is 14 residues. V was cut by 3 bases and J by 5 bases, with 12 bases left in between. Per germline, CDR1 KGHSH and CDR2 LQKENI. Here the CDR3 DNA reads TGTGCCAGCTCACCTACTCTTGGACAAGATACGCAGTATTTT. Translation gives CASSPTLGQDTQYF.

The chain links TRBV7-9 to TRBJ2-7; perhaps TRBD2 as D (5 bases). The CDR3 length is 13 residues. Germline CDR1 SEHNR, CDR2 FQNEAQ (reference sequence). Deletions cut 5 bases from V and 6 bases from J, with 14 bases between. This CDR3 is CASSEGGVGEQYF. In DNA form, the CDR3 reads TGTGCCAGCAGCGAAGGAGGCGTTGGCGAGCAGTACTTC.

Note on this clonotype: Because it lacks the conserved phenylalanine or tryptophan at the end, this CDR3 is likely a read error. This chain links TRBV20-1 with TRBJ2-2; 7 nucleotides line up with TRBD2. The germline V gene has CDR1 DFQATT and CDR2 SNEGSKA (reference sequence). The CDR3 is made up of 14 amino acids. V lost 5 bases, J lost 4 bases, and 7 bases stayed unmatched. CDR3 in amino acids: CSADERDRTGELFY. The CDR3 DNA is TGCAGTGCTGACGAGCGGGATCGCACCGGGGAGCTGTTTTAT.

The chain employs TRBV9 and TRBJ2-2, with 9 bases fitting TRBD1. The V gene's germline CDR1 is SGDLS and CDR2 YYNGEE. V shed 4 bases and J 4 bases; nucleotides not matched to a gene: 8. This CDR3 is built from 16 residues. The CDR3 DNA is TGTGCCAGCAGCCCATGGACAGGGGAGGGCACCGGGGAGCTGTTTTTT. It translates to CASSPWTGEGTGELFF. Full variable domain (rest looked up from reference TRBV9 and TRBJ2-2): DSGVTQTPKHLITATGQRVTLRCSPRSGDLSVYWYQQSLDQGLQFLIQYYNGEERAKGNILERFSAQQFPDLHSELNLSSLELGDSALYFCASSPWTGEGTGELFFGEGSRLTVL.

This clonotype was observed at least ten times. The chain has TRBV9 and TRBJ2-7; maybe TRBD2 (5 bases). Trimming stripped 3 bases from V and 2 bases from J, with 12 bases between. CDR1 and CDR2 from the germline V gene are SGDLS and YYNGEE. The CDR3 runs to 14 residues. CDR3 residues: CASSAALATYEQYF. The CDR3 coding sequence is TGTGCCAGCAGCGCCGCTTTAGCGACCTACGAGCAGTACTTC.

This clonotype showed up just a few times. The rearrangement uses TRBV28 and TRBJ1-4; maybe TRBD1 (5 bases). CDR1 MDHEN and CDR2 SYDVKM come from the germline V gene. CDR3 length equals 14 residues. V was trimmed by 6 bases and J by 1 base, leaving 9 bases between them. The CDR3 region is CASSLRETNEKLFF. CDR3 in DNA: TGTGCCAGCAGCCTCAGGGAAACTAATGAAAAACTGTTTTTT. Supplemented by reference TRBV28 and TRBJ1-4, the full variable domain reads DVKVTQSSRYLVKRTGEKVFLECVQDMDHENMFWYRQDPGLGLRLIYFSYDVKMKEKGDIPEGYSVSREKKERFSLILESASTNQTSMYLCASSLRETNEKLFFGSGTQLSVL.

The CDR3 DNA reads as TGTGCCAGCAGCGAGCGGGACAGGGGGAGTGAGACCCAGTACTTC. Encoded protein: CASSERDRGSETQYF. The chain carries TRBV13 and TRBJ2-5; 11 bases agree with TRBD1. The ends lost 5 bases at V and 5 bases at J; junction bases unmatched: 7. CDR3 length equals 15 residues. The germline V gene encodes CDR1 PRHDT and CDR2 FYEKMQ (reference sequence).

This clonotype was recorded many times. The chain has TRBV20-1 and TRBJ2-7; 11 positions agree with TRBD1. The CDR3 consists of 14 residues. Losses at the gene ends were 4 bases for V and 2 bases for J; bases not matched to a gene: 4. CDR1 is DFQATT, CDR2 SNEGSKA, per germline (reference sequence). The CDR3 loop is CSATGTGGPYEQYF. CDR3 DNA: TGCAGTGCTACCGGGACAGGGGGACCCTACGAGCAGTACTTC.

This clonotype was seen just once. The chain has TRBV19 and TRBJ2-3; 8 nucleotides match TRBD2. Germline lookup yields CDR1 LNHDA and CDR2 SQIVND (reference sequence). With 10 bases clipped from V and 1 base from J, the junction kept 10 bases outside the gene matches. This CDR3 region has 15 residues. CDR3 coding DNA: TGTGCCACCCTCCCTTCGGGAGGGCGCACAGATACGCAGTATTTT. It encodes CATLPSGGRTDTQYF.

This clonotype was seen ten or more times. The rearrangement links TRBV5-1 to TRBJ2-3; 11 bases map to TRBD1. The CDR3 sequence is 16 residues long. With V trimmed by 2 bases and J by 3 bases, 5 bases remained unmatched. Germline CDR1 reads SGHRS; CDR2 reads YFSETQ. The CDR3 nucleotides are TGCGCCAGCAGCTTTATCTGGGACAGGGGGACAGATACGCAGTATTTT. Amino acids: CASSFIWDRGTDTQYF.

The sample holds many counts of this clonotype. The CDR3 reads CASSSRTYQETQYF. Written as DNA, the CDR3 is TGCGCCAGCAGCTCCCGGACATACCAAGAGACCCAGTACTTC. The chain uses TRBV5-1 and TRBJ2-5; a weak D match, TRBD1 (5 bases). Germline-derived CDR1 and CDR2 are SGHRS and YFSETQ. V lost 3 bases, J lost 0 bases, and 9 bases lay in between. This CDR3 comprises 14 residues.

This clonotype was observed at least ten times. The DNA for the CDR3 is TGCAGTGCTAGAGATTTAGGACTAGCGTACGAGCAGTACTTC. It encodes CSARDLGLAYEQYF. The chain has TRBV20-1 and TRBJ2-7; 9 nucleotides line up with TRBD2. The length of the CDR3 is 14 residues. J gave up 4 bases and V 0 bases, and 4 bases lay outside the gene matches. Germline-derived CDR1 and CDR2 are DFQATT and SNEGSKA (reference sequence).

The chain is built from TRBV4-3 and TRBJ2-4, with D tentatively TRBD2 (6 bases). This CDR3 spans 17 amino acids. The V end was cut by 1 base, the J end by 6 bases, with 19 bases between. The V gene's germline CDR1 is LGHNA and CDR2 YSLEER. This chain's CDR3 is CASSQVILARGPNIQYF. The DNA of the CDR3 is TGCGCCAGCAGCCAAGTTATTCTAGCGAGAGGGCCAAACATTCAGTACTTC.

The chain combines TRBV27 with TRBJ1-5; no clear D. The CDR3 runs 15 residues. Looked up from germline, CDR1 is MNHEY and CDR2 is SMNVEV (reference sequence). V was clipped by 1 base and J by 0 bases, with 7 bases between them. CDR3 in DNA: TGTGCCAGCAGTTTATTCCCCTATAGCAATCAGCCCCAGCATTTT. Translated, it gives CASSLFPYSNQPQHF.

This clonotype has just a few counts. The chain recombines TRBV5-1 with TRBJ2-3; D is perhaps TRBD1 or TRBD2 (5 bases each). Trimming took 3 bases from V and 2 from J, leaving 25 bases between them. The CDR3 runs to 19 residues. CDR1 and CDR2 from the germline V gene are SGHRS and YFSETQ. Written as DNA, the CDR3 is TGCGCCAGCAGCTCAGAAGACAGAACAGCGGTACGGGTCACAGATACGCAGTATTTT. It yields the protein CASSSEDRTAVRVTDTQYF. Full variable domain (missing parts from reference TRBV5-1 and TRBJ2-3): KAGVTQTPRYLIKTRGQQVTLSCSPISGHRSVSWYQQTPGQGLQFLFEYFSETQRNKGNFPGRFSGRQFSNSRSEMNVSTLELGDSALYLCASSSEDRTAVRVTDTQYFGPGTRLTVL.

The rearrangement uses TRBV7-6 and TRBJ1-2; no reliable D call. The CDR3 loop spans 15 amino acids. Per the germline V gene, CDR1 is SGHVS and CDR2 is FNYEAQ. Trimming took off 5 bases at V and 4 bases at J, with 17 bases between the two ends. This CDR3 is CASSVEPGRSYGYTF. CDR3 nucleotide sequence: TGTGCCAGCAGCGTAGAACCGGGGAGGAGCTATGGCTACACCTTC. Filled out from reference TRBV7-6 and TRBJ1-2, the complete variable domain reads GAGVSQSPRYKVTKRGQDVALRCDPISGHVSLYWYRQALGQGPEFLTYFNYEAQQDKSGLPNDRFSAERPEGSISTLTIQRTEQRDSAMYRCASSVEPGRSYGYTFGSGTRLTVV.

In the case of this clonotype: Its ends do not fully match the called genes, so a read error is possible. J is TRBJ2-7 and V is TRBV14; TRBD1 aligns across 7 bases. CDR3 length equals 14 residues. Germline values: CDR1 SGHDN, CDR2 FVKESK. As DNA, the CDR3 is TGTGCCAGCAGGGAGACAGGGATCTCCCACGAGCAGTACTTC. Translation: CASRETGISHEQYF.

This clonotype appeared once. Since the CDR3 does not end with the conserved phenylalanine or tryptophan, this likely comes from a read error. The chain joins TRBV28 to TRBJ2-7; 13 bases are a match to TRBD2. V gave up 11 bases and J gave up 4 bases; unmatched junction bases: 5. Germline lookup yields CDR1 MDHEN and CDR2 SYDVKM. The CDR3 has 13 residues. The CDR3 spells CAGRTSGSYEQYL. DNA for the CDR3: TGTGCCGGCCGGACTAGCGGGAGTTACGAGCAGTACCTC.

CDR3 coding DNA: TGTGCCAGCAGTTTTTTGGGAGATACGCAGTATTTT. Translation: CASSFLGDTQYF. V and J are TRBV27 and TRBJ2-3; D unresolved. The CDR3 is made up of 12 amino acids. V was cut by 3 bases and J by 5 bases, with 6 bases left in between. In germline, CDR1 is MNHEY, CDR2 SMNVEV (reference sequence).

As to this clonotype: A clone one base away is much larger, so this may be a read error. It is likely a read error, because the conserved phenylalanine at the end of the CDR3 is missing. The J gene is TRBJ1-1, the V gene TRBV7-8; weak D call: TRBD1 (6 bases). Deletions cut 5 bases from V and 7 bases from J, with 14 bases between. CDR3 length equals 13 residues. Germline assignment: CDR1 SGHVS and CDR2 FQNEAQ. The chain's CDR3 is CASSPDRRIEAFY. CDR3 coding DNA: TGTGCCAGCAGCCCGGACAGAAGAATTGAAGCTTTCTAT.